Reported below is one T cell receptor (beta chain). The data derive from a study of kidney transplant recipient with SARS-CoV-2 infection. TCRdb reprocessed the reads via MiXCR and lists one record per CDR3 protein. The sample includes about 250,000 distinct CDR3 sequences, less than 35% of them seen just once. Per the germline V gene, CDR1 is DFQATT and CDR2 is SNEGSKA (reference sequence). This CDR3 has 12 residues. Trimming took off 1 base at V and 5 bases at J, with 7 bases between the two ends. The sample in question was a blood sample, obtained at baseline and around day 120 from a kidney transplant recipient. The TCR was taken from a male patient in his thirties who had COVID-19 and was a kidney transplant recipient. The graft donor may have given rise to some T cells. V is TRBV20-1 and J is TRBJ2-3; no definite D call. The DNA for the CDR3 is TGCAGTGCTAGAGGTTATGAAGATACGCAGTATTTT. Translation: CSARGYEDTQYF.